The subject of this entry is one T cell receptor (beta chain). Clones were read by immunoSEQ multiplex PCR, and TCRdb kept only the in-frame ones, dropping some. The table shows under 80,000 clones, with roughly 90% occurring only once. This sample was included in a study of technical replicates of blood from a handful of donors. V shed 2 bases, J shed 9 bases, and the junction held 7 bases outside the gene matches. Germline V gene data show CDR1 as MNHNY and CDR2 as SVGAGI (reference sequence). CDR3 length: 14 amino acids. Sequencing input: PBMCs. This clonotype was obtained from a human donor in good health. Some clones in this sample may be carry-over from other donors' samples. This chain links TRBV6-6 with TRBJ2-1; 7 nucleotides agree with TRBD2. This CDR3 is CASSYGGRATEQFF. In nucleotides, the CDR3 is TGTGCCAGCAGTTACGGTGGGAGGGCCACTGAGCAGTTCTTC.